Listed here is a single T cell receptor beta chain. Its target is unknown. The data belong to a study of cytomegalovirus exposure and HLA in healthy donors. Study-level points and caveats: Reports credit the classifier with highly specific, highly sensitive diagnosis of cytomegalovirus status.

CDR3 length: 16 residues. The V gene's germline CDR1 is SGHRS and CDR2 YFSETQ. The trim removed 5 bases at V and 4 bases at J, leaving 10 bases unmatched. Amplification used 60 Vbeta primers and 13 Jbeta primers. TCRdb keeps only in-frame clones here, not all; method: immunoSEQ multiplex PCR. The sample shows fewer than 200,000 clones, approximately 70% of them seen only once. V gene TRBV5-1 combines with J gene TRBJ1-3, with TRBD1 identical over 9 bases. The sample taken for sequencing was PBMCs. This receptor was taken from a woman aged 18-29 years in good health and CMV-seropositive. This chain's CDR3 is CASSPGTGRSGNTIYF. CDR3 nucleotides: TGCGCCAGCAGTCCCGGGACAGGGCGTTCCGGAAACACCATATATTTT.